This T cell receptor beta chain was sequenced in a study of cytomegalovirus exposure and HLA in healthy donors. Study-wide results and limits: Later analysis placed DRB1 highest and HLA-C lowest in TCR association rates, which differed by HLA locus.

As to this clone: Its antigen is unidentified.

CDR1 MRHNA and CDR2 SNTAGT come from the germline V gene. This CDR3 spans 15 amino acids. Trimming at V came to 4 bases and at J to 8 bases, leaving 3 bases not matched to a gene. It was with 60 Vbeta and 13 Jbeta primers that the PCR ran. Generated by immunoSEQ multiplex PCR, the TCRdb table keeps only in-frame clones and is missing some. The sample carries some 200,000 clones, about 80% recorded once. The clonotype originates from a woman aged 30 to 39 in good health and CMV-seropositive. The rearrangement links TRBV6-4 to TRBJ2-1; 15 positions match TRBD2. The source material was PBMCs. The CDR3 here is CASSGTSGGAYEQFF. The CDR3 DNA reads TGTGCCAGCAGTGGGACTAGCGGGGGGGCCTATGAGCAGTTCTTC.